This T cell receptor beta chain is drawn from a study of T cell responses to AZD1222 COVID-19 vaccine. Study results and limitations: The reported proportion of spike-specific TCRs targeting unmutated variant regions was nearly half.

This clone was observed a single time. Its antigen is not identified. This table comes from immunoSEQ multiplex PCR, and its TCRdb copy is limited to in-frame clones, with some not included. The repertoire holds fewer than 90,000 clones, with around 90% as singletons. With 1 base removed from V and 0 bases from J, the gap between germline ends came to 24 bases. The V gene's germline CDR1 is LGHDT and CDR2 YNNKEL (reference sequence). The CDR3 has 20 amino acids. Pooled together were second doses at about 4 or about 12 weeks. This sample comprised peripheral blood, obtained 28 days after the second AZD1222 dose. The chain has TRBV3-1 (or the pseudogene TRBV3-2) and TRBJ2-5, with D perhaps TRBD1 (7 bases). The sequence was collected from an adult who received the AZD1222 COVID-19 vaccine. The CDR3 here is CASSQVTGTSRPINQETQYF. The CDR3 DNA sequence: TGTGCCAGCAGCCAAGTGACAGGGACTTCCAGACCTATCAACCAAGAGACCCAGTACTTC.